The next 32 T cell receptor beta chains were all read from a single sample in a study of post-analysis software for immune sequencing data (dated by TCRdb to the mid-2010s). Receptor libraries were prepared by PCR. For sequencing, an Illumina HiSeq 2500 was employed. Unique molecular identifiers were incorporated into TCR beta cDNA libraries to reduce PCR and sequencing biases. The public reads were reprocessed in TCRdb via fastp at Q25 and MiXCR, keeping in-frame beta chains. Entries are consolidated by CDR3 protein sequence, retaining the most common genes and DNA. This sample holds some 500,000 distinct CDR3 sequences; approximately 45% were observed only once. The ten largest clones add up to 9.5% to 13% of the sample. What the authors observed across the whole study: A handful of TRBV segments, including TRBV5-6, TRBV5-1 and TRBV20-1, were significantly more frequent in patients than controls.

The antigens for these receptors are not known. Specimen: blood. The receptors derive from a girl aged 5 to 17 with multiple sclerosis.

The V call is TRBV20-1, the J call TRBJ2-5; 9 bases agree with TRBD2. This CDR3 contains 15 residues. V lost 5 bases to trimming and J lost 5 bases; unmatched junction nucleotides: 12. The germline V gene encodes CDR1 DFQATT and CDR2 SNEGSKA (reference sequence). The CDR3 sequence: CSALYRIAGEETQYF. The DNA of the CDR3 is TGCAGTGCTCTCTACCGGATAGCGGGAGAGGAGACCCAGTACTTC.

This clonotype has only a few counts. This chain joins TRBV12-3 or TRBV12-4 and TRBJ1-5; D not certain. The CDR3 spans 13 residues. V dropped 3 bases and J dropped 5 bases, with 8 bases sitting between them. CDR3 loop: CASSFDMYQPQHF. CDR3 nucleotides: TGTGCCAGCAGTTTCGACATGTATCAGCCCCAGCATTTT.

The chain links TRBV7-6 to TRBJ2-1; 8 positions match TRBD2. CDR3 length: 17 amino acids. Germline lookup yields CDR1 SGHVS and CDR2 FNYEAQ. J gave up 7 bases and V 6 bases, and 17 bases lay outside the gene matches. This CDR3 reads CASRLSSGAGVRNEQFF. In DNA, the CDR3 is TGTGCCAGCAGACTCTCCTCGGGAGCGGGAGTCCGGAATGAGCAGTTCTTC.

In this sample, this clonotype turned up a few times. CDR3 DNA sequence: TGTGCCAGCAGCTTGGGCAGGGACAGCGAAAAACTGTTTTTT. It yields the protein CASSLGRDSEKLFF. The gene calls are TRBV7-9 and TRBJ1-4, with 7 bases fitting TRBD1. V lost 3 bases, J lost 8 bases, and 6 bases stayed unmatched. The CDR3 totals 14 residues. Germline CDR1 and CDR2: SEHNR and FQNEAQ (reference sequence).

V usage is TRBV2 and J usage is TRBJ2-5; no clear D gene. Trimming shortened V by 8 bases and J by 5 bases, and 15 bases separated the two germline ends. The germline V gene encodes CDR1 SNHLY and CDR2 FYNNEI. There are 13 residues in the CDR3. In DNA form, the CDR3 reads TGTGCCAGCGTTTTGGCCCCCGAGGAGACCCAGTACTTC. It encodes CASVLAPEETQYF. Based on the CDR3 plus reference TRBV2 and TRBJ2-5, the full variable domain is EPEVTQTPSHQVTQMGQEVILRCVPISNHLYFYWYRQILGQKVEFLVSFYNNEISEKSEIFDDQFSVERPDGSNFTLKIRSTKLEDSAMYFCASVLAPEETQYFGPGTRLLVL.

The chain recombines TRBV6-2 or TRBV6-3 with TRBJ1-5; 7 positions match TRBD1. The CDR3 runs 15 residues. CDR1 MNHEY and CDR2 SVGEGT come from the germline V gene. With 1 base clipped from V and 0 bases from J, the junction kept 0 bases outside the gene matches. CDR3 DNA: TGTGCCAGCAGTTACTGGGACAGTAGCAATCAGCCCCAGCATTTT. It translates to CASSYWDSSNQPQHF.

The rearrangement joins TRBV7-6 to TRBJ1-1, with 7 bases lining up with TRBD1. CDR3 length: 16 amino acids. Unmatched junction bases numbered 19, after V lost 4 bases and J lost 11 bases. Germline V gives CDR1 SGHVS, CDR2 FNYEAQ. CDR3 nucleotides: TGTGCCAGCAGCTCGAGGGGTTTGAGACAGGGACTCCGGGCTTTCTTT. Protein product: CASSSRGLRQGLRAFF. Full variable domain (rest looked up from reference TRBV7-6 and TRBJ1-1): GAGVSQSPRYKVTKRGQDVALRCDPISGHVSLYWYRQALGQGPEFLTYFNYEAQQDKSGLPNDRFSAERPEGSISTLTIQRTEQRDSAMYRCASSSRGLRQGLRAFFGQGTRLTVV.

V usage is TRBV10-3 and J usage is TRBJ2-3, with 9 bases that match TRBD1. This CDR3 has 16 residues. The germline V gene has CDR1 ENHRY and CDR2 SYGVKD. V shed 3 bases, J shed 1 base, and the junction held 5 bases outside the gene matches. The CDR3 spells CAISDRGQGRTDTQYF. The CDR3 DNA is TGTGCCATCAGTGATAGAGGACAGGGGCGCACAGATACGCAGTATTTT.

This clonotype has at least ten counts. V usage is TRBV13 and J usage is TRBJ2-7; 15 nucleotides align to TRBD2. The V segment lost 3 bases and the J segment 3 bases; nucleotides outside the gene matches: 9. Germline CDR1 is PRHDT and CDR2 is FYEKMQ (reference sequence). CDR3 length: 18 residues. The CDR3 reads CASSFRTSGRVVYYEQYF. The CDR3 bases are TGTGCCAGCAGCTTTCGGACTAGCGGGAGGGTCGTGTACTACGAGCAGTACTTC.

This clonotype has only a few counts. The chain has TRBV6-2 or TRBV6-3 and TRBJ1-2; D is ambiguous. The CDR3 has 11 amino acids. Germline-derived CDR1 and CDR2 are MNHEY and SVGEGT. Between the trimmed V and J ends, which lost 5 bases and 6 bases, there was a span of 7 bases. CDR3 DNA: TGTGCCAGCAGTGGGATGGATGGCTACACCTTC. Translation gives CASSGMDGYTF.

The gene calls are TRBV28 and TRBJ2-4, with D perhaps assigned TRBD1 or TRBD2 (6 bases each). Germline values: CDR1 MDHEN, CDR2 SYDVKM. This CDR3 region has 12 residues. Trimming left V 6 bases short and J 13 bases short, with 16 bases between. CDR3 region: CASSANRRGQYF. The CDR3, as DNA: TGTGCCAGCAGCGCGAATCGGAGGGGGCAGTACTTC.

This chain joins TRBV3-1 and TRBJ1-4; no definite D call. This CDR3 has 15 amino acids. Germline V gene lookup returns CDR1 LGHDT and CDR2 YNNKEL (reference sequence). V lost 1 base and J 8 bases, leaving 14 bases between the germline ends. Written as DNA, the CDR3 is TGTGCCAGCAGCCAAGTCTTGGACCCCTGGGAAAAACTGTTTTTT. Its translation is CASSQVLDPWEKLFF.

This clonotype was picked up a small number of times. The J gene is TRBJ1-2, the V gene TRBV10-3; maybe TRBD1 (5 bases). Germline values: CDR1 ENHRY, CDR2 SYGVKD. Trimming removed 3 bases at V and 1 base at J, with 12 bases between. CDR3 length: 15 residues. The DNA of the CDR3 is TGTGCCATCAGTGAAGGCAGGGATTTTAACTATGGCTACACCTTC. Amino acid sequence: CAISEGRDFNYGYTF.

This clonotype was seen repeatedly, ten times or more. The rearrangement links TRBV20-1 to TRBJ2-1, with D tentatively TRBD1 (6 bases). V shed 2 bases and J shed 3 bases, with 14 bases lying between them. This CDR3 comprises 15 residues. Germline assignment: CDR1 DFQATT and CDR2 SNEGSKA (reference sequence). As DNA, the CDR3 is TGCAGTGCTAGACCAGGGGATGGTGACTACAATGAGCAGTTCTTC. This translates into CSARPGDGDYNEQFF.

This chain uses TRBV27 with TRBJ2-7; 8 nucleotides match TRBD2. This CDR3 is built from 13 residues. Per the germline V gene, CDR1 is MNHEY and CDR2 is SMNVEV (reference sequence). The J segment lost 4 bases and the V segment lost 5 bases, leaving 4 bases of the junction unmatched. The CDR3 loop reads CASSVRGGYEQYF. The CDR3 DNA reads TGTGCCAGCAGTGTCCGGGGGGGGTACGAGCAGTACTTC.

This clonotype was seen a handful of times. The chain carries TRBV11-3 and TRBJ2-1, with D possibly being TRBD1 (5 bases). CDR3 length: 16 residues. Trimming shortened V by 1 base and J by 8 bases, and 18 bases separated the two germline ends. Per germline, CDR1 SGHNT and CDR2 YENEEA. This CDR3 is CASSLGLIGADDEQFF. The CDR3 DNA reads as TGTGCCAGCAGCTTAGGCCTTATTGGGGCTGACGATGAGCAGTTCTTC.

The rearrangement joins TRBV2 to TRBJ2-7; 11 nucleotides agree with TRBD1. CDR1 is SNHLY and CDR2 is FYNNEI in the germline V gene. There are 14 residues in the CDR3. Germline trimming cut 6 bases from V and 7 bases from J; bases unmatched to any gene: 8. CDR3: CASRADRGHGEQYF. The CDR3 region has the DNA TGTGCCAGCAGGGCGGACAGGGGGCATGGAGAGCAGTACTTC. The variable domain in full, with the rest retrieved from reference TRBV2 and TRBJ2-7, is EPEVTQTPSHQVTQMGQEVILRCVPISNHLYFYWYRQILGQKVEFLVSFYNNEISEKSEIFDDQFSVERPDGSNFTLKIRSTKLEDSAMYFCASRADRGHGEQYFGPGTRLTVT.

The chain is built from TRBV7-9 and TRBJ2-7; D ambiguous. The CDR3 loop spans 13 amino acids. V dropped 5 bases and J dropped 7 bases, with 15 bases sitting between them. Germline V gives CDR1 SEHNR, CDR2 FQNEAQ (reference sequence). The CDR3 sequence: CASSQLRADEQYF. The CDR3 nucleotides read TGTGCCAGCAGCCAGCTTAGGGCGGATGAGCAGTACTTC.

This clonotype was detected a few times. The rearrangement joins TRBV13 to TRBJ1-6; D ambiguous. V was pared by 1 base and J by 9 bases, with 4 bases between. The CDR3 runs to 12 residues. Germline V gene lookup returns CDR1 PRHDT and CDR2 FYEKMQ (reference sequence). CDR3: CASSLEGSPLHF. DNA for the CDR3: TGTGCCAGCAGCTTAGAAGGTTCACCCCTCCACTTT.

The genes are TRBV7-9 and TRBJ1-1; D ambiguous. Deletions cut 1 base from V and 1 base from J, with 10 bases between. The CDR3 extends over 15 amino acids. The germline CDR1 and CDR2 sequences are SEHNR and FQNEAQ (reference sequence). The CDR3 protein is CASSLGYTGNTEAFF. CDR3 in DNA: TGTGCCAGCAGCTTAGGCTATACTGGGAACACTGAAGCTTTCTTT. Variable domain in full (rest from reference TRBV7-9 and TRBJ1-1): DTGVSQNPRHKITKRGQNVTFRCDPISEHNRLYWYRQTLGQGPEFLTYFQNEAQLEKSRLLSDRFSAERPKGSFSTLEIQRTEQGDSAMYLCASSLGYTGNTEAFFGQGTRLTVV.

This clonotype is a singleton in its sample. The chain combines TRBV6-6 with TRBJ2-3; 8 nucleotides line up with TRBD2. The CDR3 is 17 residues long. The germline CDR1 and CDR2 sequences are MNHNY and SVGAGI (reference sequence). Trimming removed 5 bases from V and 3 bases from J; junction bases left unmatched: 13. CDR3 DNA sequence: TGTGCCAGCAGTCAGCTTGGAAGCGGGAGTAGAACAGATACGCAGTATTTT. Its protein is CASSQLGSGSRTDTQYF.

V is TRBV7-3 and J is TRBJ2-6; 7 bases are a match to TRBD1. CDR1 and CDR2 from the germline V gene are SGHTA and FQGTGA. V lost 5 bases and J lost 1; bases outside the gene matches: 11. This CDR3 region has 18 residues. CDR3 sequence reads: CASSGDRDAFSGANVLTF. The CDR3 bases are TGTGCCAGCAGCGGCGACAGGGATGCTTTTTCTGGGGCCAACGTCCTGACTTTC.

This clonotype was seen a few times. The CDR3 loop is CASGATGFDYGYTF. CDR3 coding DNA: TGTGCCAGCGGAGCTACAGGGTTTGACTATGGCTACACCTTC. This chain connects TRBV7-9 to TRBJ1-2; D possibly corresponds to TRBD1 (6 bases). The CDR3 runs to 14 residues. Looked up from germline, CDR1 is SEHNR and CDR2 is FQNEAQ (reference sequence). Trimming shortened V by 8 bases and J by 3 bases, and 16 bases separated the two germline ends.

This clonotype was counted between two and nine times. The V and J genes are TRBV12-3 or TRBV12-4 and TRBJ1-2; the D is unclear. The V gene lost 3 bases and the J gene lost 3 bases, with 8 bases spanning the gap. This CDR3 region has 13 residues. The CDR3 bases are TGTGCCAGCAGTTTGGGGAGGGACTATGGCTACACCTTC. It codes for CASSLGRDYGYTF.

This chain links TRBV2 with TRBJ2-5; a possible D gene is TRBD2 (5 bases). V was cut by 4 bases and J by 3 bases, with 9 bases left in between. CDR1 and CDR2 from the germline V gene are SNHLY and FYNNEI. The CDR3 is 13 residues long. The CDR3 sequence: CASSVRDEETQYF. The CDR3 DNA is TGTGCCAGCAGTGTTCGGGATGAAGAGACCCAGTACTTC.

This clonotype was counted a few times. The genes are TRBV5-1 and TRBJ2-1, with 9 bases matching TRBD1. J lost 3 bases, V lost 3 bases, and 4 bases had no gene match. The CDR3 contains 15 residues. The V gene's germline CDR1 is SGHRS and CDR2 YFSETQ. The CDR3 protein is CASSYRQGGYNEQFF. The CDR3 region has the DNA TGCGCCAGCAGCTACCGACAGGGGGGCTACAATGAGCAGTTCTTC.

The genes are TRBV24-1 and TRBJ2-7; D is perhaps TRBD2 (5 bases). Germline values: CDR1 KGHDR, CDR2 SFDVKD. The CDR3 has 14 amino acids. Between the trimmed V and J ends, which lost 3 bases and 0 bases, there was a span of 8 bases. For the CDR3, the DNA is TGTGCCACCAGTGATGACGGGGTCTCCTACGAGCAGTACTTC. Protein sequence: CATSDDGVSYEQYF.

The chain is built from TRBV9 and TRBJ2-1, with a possible D match to TRBD1 (6 bases). V lost 3 bases to trimming and J lost 9 bases, with 16 bases between them. Germline V gene lookup returns CDR1 SGDLS and CDR2 YYNGEE. The CDR3 consists of 14 residues. The chain's CDR3 is CASSAEWGRVEQFF. The CDR3, as DNA: TGTGCCAGCAGCGCAGAGTGGGGGCGCGTTGAGCAGTTCTTC.

This chain joins TRBV4-2 and TRBJ2-5, with D unresolved. The CDR3 extends over 15 amino acids. Per the germline V gene, CDR1 is LGHNA and CDR2 is YNFKEQ. Trimming cost V 1 base and J 4 bases, with 13 bases left between them. The CDR3 coding sequence is TGTGCCAGCAGCCAAGCTCACACCACCCTAGAGACCCAGTACTTC. Protein: CASSQAHTTLETQYF.

This chain joins TRBV20-1 and TRBJ2-4; 9 bases fit TRBD2. CDR3 size: 14 residues. The germline CDR1 and CDR2 sequences are DFQATT and SNEGSKA (reference sequence). V was pared by 4 bases and J by 13 bases, with 14 bases of the junction left unmatched. The CDR3 sequence is CSATPGGRAEMQYF. The CDR3, as DNA: TGCAGTGCTACCCCGGGCGGGAGGGCAGAGATGCAGTACTTC.

The rearrangement uses TRBV14 and TRBJ2-3; D is possibly TRBD1 or TRBD2 (5 bases each). This CDR3 comprises 16 residues. Trimming removed 4 bases at V and 1 base at J, with 15 bases between. The V gene's germline CDR1 is SGHDN and CDR2 FVKESK. In DNA, the CDR3 is TGTGCCAGCAGCCTGAGGGGACCCCCTGGCACAGATACGCAGTATTTT. Translating it yields CASSLRGPPGTDTQYF.

This chain links TRBV3-1 with TRBJ1-2; no clear D. V lost 4 bases and J lost 13, with 19 bases in between. The CDR3 is 13 residues long. Looked up from germline, CDR1 is LGHDT and CDR2 is YNNKEL (reference sequence). The CDR3 DNA reads as TGTGCCAGCAGCCCCTTGGCAGCGCCGGGAGTCACCTTC. This sequence encodes CASSPLAAPGVTF.